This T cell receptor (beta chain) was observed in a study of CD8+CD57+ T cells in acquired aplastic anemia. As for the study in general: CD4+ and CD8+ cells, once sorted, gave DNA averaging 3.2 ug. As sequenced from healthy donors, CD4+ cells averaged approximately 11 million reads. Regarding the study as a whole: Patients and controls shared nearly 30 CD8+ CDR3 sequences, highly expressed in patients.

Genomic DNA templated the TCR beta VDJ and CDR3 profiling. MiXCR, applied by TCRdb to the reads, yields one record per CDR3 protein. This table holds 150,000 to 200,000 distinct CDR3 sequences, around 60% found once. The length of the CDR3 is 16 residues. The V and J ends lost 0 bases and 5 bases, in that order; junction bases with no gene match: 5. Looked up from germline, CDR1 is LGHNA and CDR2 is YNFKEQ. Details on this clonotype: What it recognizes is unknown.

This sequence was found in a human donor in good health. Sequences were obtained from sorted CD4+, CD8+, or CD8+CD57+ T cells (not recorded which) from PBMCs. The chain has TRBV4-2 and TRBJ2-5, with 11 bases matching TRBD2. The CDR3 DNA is TGTGCCAGCAGCCAAGATTATAGCGGGGGGGCGGAGACCCAGTACTTC. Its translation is CASSQDYSGGAETQYF.